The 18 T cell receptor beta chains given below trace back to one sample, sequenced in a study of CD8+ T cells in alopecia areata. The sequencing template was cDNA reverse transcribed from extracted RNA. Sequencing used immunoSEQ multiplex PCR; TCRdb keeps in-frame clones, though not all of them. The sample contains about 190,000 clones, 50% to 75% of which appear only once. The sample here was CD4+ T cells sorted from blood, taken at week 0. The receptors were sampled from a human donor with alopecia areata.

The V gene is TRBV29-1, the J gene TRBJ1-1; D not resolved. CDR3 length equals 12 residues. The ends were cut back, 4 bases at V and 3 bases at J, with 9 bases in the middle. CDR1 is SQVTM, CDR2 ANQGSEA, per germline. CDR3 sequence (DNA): TGCAGCGTTGCTGACTACTACACTGAAGCTTTCTTT. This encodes CSVADYYTEAFF.

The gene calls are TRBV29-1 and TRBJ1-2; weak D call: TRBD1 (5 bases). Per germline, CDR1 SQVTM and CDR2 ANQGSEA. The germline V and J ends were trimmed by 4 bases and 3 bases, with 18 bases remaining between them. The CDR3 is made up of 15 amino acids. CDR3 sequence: CSVGRRQLPHYGYTF. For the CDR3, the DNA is TGCAGCGTTGGAAGGAGACAGCTCCCCCACTATGGCTACACCTTC.

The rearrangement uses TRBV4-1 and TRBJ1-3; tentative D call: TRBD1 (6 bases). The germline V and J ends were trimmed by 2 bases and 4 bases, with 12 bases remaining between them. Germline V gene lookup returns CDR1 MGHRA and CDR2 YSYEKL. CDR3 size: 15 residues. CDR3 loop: CASSQTGGAGNTIYF. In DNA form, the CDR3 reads TGCGCCAGCAGCCAAACCGGGGGGGCCGGAAACACCATATATTTT.

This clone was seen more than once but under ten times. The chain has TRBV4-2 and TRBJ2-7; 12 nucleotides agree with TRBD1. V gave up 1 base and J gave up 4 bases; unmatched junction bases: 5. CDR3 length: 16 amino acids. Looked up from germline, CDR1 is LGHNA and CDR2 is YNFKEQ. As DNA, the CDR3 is TGTGCCAGCAGCCAAGCAGGGACAGGGGGCTCGTACGAGCAGTACTTC. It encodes CASSQAGTGGSYEQYF.

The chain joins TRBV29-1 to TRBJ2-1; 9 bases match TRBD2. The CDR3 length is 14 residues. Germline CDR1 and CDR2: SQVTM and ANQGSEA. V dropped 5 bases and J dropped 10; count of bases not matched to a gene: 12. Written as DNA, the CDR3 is TGCAGCGTTCATGATAGCGGGGGCCCGGGGGAGCAGTTCTTC. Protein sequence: CSVHDSGGPGEQFF.

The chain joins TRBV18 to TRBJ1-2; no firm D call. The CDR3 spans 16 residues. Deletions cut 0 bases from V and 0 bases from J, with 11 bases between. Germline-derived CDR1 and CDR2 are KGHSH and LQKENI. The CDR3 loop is CASSPPQASANYGYTF. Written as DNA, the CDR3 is TGTGCCAGCTCACCACCCCAGGCCTCAGCTAACTATGGCTACACCTTC.

The CDR3 is CSVHTRGNTEAFF. The CDR3 DNA sequence: TGCAGCGTCCACACGCGGGGGAACACTGAAGCTTTCTTT. V is TRBV29-1 and J is TRBJ1-1; D is unresolved. The CDR3 totals 13 residues. Trimming took 6 bases from V and 1 from J, leaving 12 bases between them. CDR1 is SQVTM and CDR2 is ANQGSEA in the germline V gene.

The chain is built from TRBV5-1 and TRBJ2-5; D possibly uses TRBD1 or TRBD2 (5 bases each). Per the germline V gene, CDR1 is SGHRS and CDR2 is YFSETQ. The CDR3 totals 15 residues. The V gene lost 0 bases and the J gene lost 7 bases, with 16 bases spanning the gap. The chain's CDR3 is CASSLAGGDERTQYF. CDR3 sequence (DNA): TGCGCCAGCAGCTTGGCTGGGGGAGACGAAAGGACCCAGTACTTC.

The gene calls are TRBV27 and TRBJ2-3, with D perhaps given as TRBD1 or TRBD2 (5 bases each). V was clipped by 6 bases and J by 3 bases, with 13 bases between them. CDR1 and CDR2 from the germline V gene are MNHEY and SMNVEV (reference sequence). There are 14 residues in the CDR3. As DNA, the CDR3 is TGTGCCAGCAGCCCCACGGGGCGGACAGATACGCAGTATTTT. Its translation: CASSPTGRTDTQYF.

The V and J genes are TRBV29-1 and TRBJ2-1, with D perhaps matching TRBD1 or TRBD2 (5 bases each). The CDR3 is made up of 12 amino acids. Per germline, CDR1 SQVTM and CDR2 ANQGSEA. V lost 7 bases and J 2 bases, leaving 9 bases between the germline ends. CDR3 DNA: TGCAGCGCCCTGGGGGCCTACAATGAGCAGTTCTTC. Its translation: CSALGAYNEQFF.

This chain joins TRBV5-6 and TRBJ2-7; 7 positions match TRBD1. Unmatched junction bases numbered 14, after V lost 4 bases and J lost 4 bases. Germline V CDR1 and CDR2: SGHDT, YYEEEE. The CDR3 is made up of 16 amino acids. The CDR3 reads CASSLFTDRHPYEQYF. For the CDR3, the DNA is TGTGCCAGCAGCCTATTCACGGACAGGCACCCTTACGAGCAGTACTTC.

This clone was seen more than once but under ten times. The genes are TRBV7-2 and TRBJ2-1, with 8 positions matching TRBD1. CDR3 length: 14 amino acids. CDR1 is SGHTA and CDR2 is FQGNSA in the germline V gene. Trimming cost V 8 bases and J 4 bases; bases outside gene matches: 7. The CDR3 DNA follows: TGTGCCAGCCTCTTCGGGGACAGGTACAATGAGCAGTTCTTC. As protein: CASLFGDRYNEQFF.

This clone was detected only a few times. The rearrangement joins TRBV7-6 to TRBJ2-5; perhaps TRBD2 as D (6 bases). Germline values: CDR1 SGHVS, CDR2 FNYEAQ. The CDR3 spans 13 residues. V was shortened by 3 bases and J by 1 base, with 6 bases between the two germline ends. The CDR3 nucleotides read TGTGCCAGCAGCTTGCGGGGCCAAGAGACCCAGTACTTC. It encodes CASSLRGQETQYF.

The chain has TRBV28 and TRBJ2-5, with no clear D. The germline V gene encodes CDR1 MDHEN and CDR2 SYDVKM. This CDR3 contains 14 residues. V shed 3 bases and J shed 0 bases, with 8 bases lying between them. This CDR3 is CASSFGPNQETQYF. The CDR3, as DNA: TGTGCCAGCAGTTTCGGACCGAACCAAGAGACCCAGTACTTC.

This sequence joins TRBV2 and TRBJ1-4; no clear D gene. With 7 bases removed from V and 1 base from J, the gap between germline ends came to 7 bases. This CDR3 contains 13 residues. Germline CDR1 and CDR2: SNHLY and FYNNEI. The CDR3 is CASTRETNEKLFF. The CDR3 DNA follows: TGTGCCAGCACGCGAGAAACTAATGAAAAACTGTTTTTT.

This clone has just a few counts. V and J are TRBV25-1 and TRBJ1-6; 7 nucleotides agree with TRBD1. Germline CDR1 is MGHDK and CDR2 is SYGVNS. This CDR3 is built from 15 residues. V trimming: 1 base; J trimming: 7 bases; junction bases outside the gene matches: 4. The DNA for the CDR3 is TGTGCCAGCAGTGAATCCCGGACAGGCAATTCACCCCTCCACTTT. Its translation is CASSESRTGNSPLHF.

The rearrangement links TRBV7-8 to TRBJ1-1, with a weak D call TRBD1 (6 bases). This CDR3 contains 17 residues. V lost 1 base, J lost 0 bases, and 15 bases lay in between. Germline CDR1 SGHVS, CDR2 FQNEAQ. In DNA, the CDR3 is TGTGCCAGCAGCTTAGTGTCGGGTGGGACACTGAACACTGAAGCTTTCTTT. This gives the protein CASSLVSGGTLNTEAFF.

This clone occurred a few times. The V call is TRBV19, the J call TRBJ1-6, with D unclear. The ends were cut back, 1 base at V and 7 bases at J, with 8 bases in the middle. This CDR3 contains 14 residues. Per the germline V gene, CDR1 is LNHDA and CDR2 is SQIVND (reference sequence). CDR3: CASSIVHPNSPLHF. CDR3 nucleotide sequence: TGTGCCAGTAGTATAGTTCACCCGAATTCACCCCTCCACTTT.